The 25 T cell receptor beta chains given below trace back to one sample, sequenced in a study of liver allograft versus peripheral blood T cells. Study-level information: Comparing T cell receptor repertoires in transplanted livers with those in recipients' peripheral blood was part of the design.

Each CDR3 protein is one row after TCRdb ran MiXCR on the reads. This sample has approximately 16,000 distinct CDR3 sequences, with around a fifth found just once. All receptors derive from a human patient who had a liver transplant. Some T cells may be graft donor cells.

The genes are TRBV6-1 and TRBJ1-5, with a weak D call TRBD1 (5 bases). Trimming left V 5 bases short and J 9 bases short, with 17 bases between. The CDR3 is 14 amino acids. CDR1 and CDR2 from the germline V gene are MNHNS and SASEGT. CDR3 sequence reads: CASSSRDSNGPQHF. In DNA, the CDR3 is TGTGCCAGCAGTTCCCGGGACTCGAACGGGCCCCAGCATTTT.

This clonotype was found once. The chain combines TRBV28 with TRBJ1-4, with D perhaps matching TRBD1 (5 bases). Trimming stripped 4 bases from V and 1 base from J, with 19 bases between. Germline CDR1 and CDR2: MDHEN and SYDVKM. There are 18 residues in the CDR3. CDR3 residues: CASSSKTGQGRTNEKLFF. The CDR3 nucleotides are TGTGCCAGCAGTTCCAAGACTGGGCAGGGTAGAACTAATGAAAAACTGTTTTTT. Based on the CDR3 plus reference TRBV28 and TRBJ1-4, the full variable domain is DVKVTQSSRYLVKRTGEKVFLECVQDMDHENMFWYRQDPGLGLRLIYFSYDVKMKEKGDIPEGYSVSREKKERFSLILESASTNQTSMYLCASSSKTGQGRTNEKLFFGSGTQLSVL.

This clonotype has just a few counts. J is TRBJ1-4 and V is TRBV5-6, with a weak D call TRBD1 (6 bases). The germline V and J ends were trimmed by 3 bases and 10 bases, with 13 bases remaining between them. Germline V gene sequence: CDR1 SGHDT, CDR2 YYEEEE. The CDR3 spans 13 residues. This CDR3 reads CASSWNRDGKLFF. The CDR3 nucleotides are TGTGCCAGCAGCTGGAACAGGGATGGAAAACTGTTTTTT.

This clonotype was seen a handful of times. The J gene is TRBJ2-1, the V gene TRBV28; no reliable D call. This CDR3 contains 16 residues. V dropped 4 bases and J dropped 5 bases, with 18 bases sitting between them. Germline V gives CDR1 MDHEN, CDR2 SYDVKM. CDR3 sequence reads: CASSSTTPVGHNEQFF. The CDR3 DNA follows: TGTGCCAGCAGTTCCACCACCCCAGTTGGGCACAATGAGCAGTTCTTC.

This clonotype ranks as medium-sized. The V gene is TRBV18, the J gene TRBJ2-6; possible D gene TRBD1, 6 bases. Germline CDR1 is KGHSH and CDR2 is LQKENI. The CDR3 covers 17 residues. V was clipped by 2 bases and J by 0 bases, with 11 bases between them. CDR3 sequence reads: CASSPNRANSGANVLTF. In DNA, the CDR3 is TGTGCCAGCTCACCAAACAGGGCCAACTCTGGGGCCAACGTCCTGACTTTC.

This clonotype is medium-sized (0.01 to 0.1%) within its sample. The chain couples TRBV6-1 to TRBJ1-1; tentatively, D is TRBD1 (5 bases). The CDR3 is made up of 15 amino acids. From germline, CDR1 is MNHNS and CDR2 SASEGT. Trimming removed 4 bases at V and 4 bases at J, with 16 bases between. CDR3 protein: CASSGLGVTGTEAFF. The CDR3 DNA sequence: TGTGCCAGCAGTGGCCTGGGGGTCACGGGCACTGAAGCTTTCTTT.

This clonotype has just a few counts. DNA of the CDR3: TGTGCCAGCAGCGTAGAGGGACTAGCGGGATCCGGGGAGCTGTTTTTT. This translates into CASSVEGLAGSGELFF. V and J are TRBV9 and TRBJ2-2, with 13 bases aligning to TRBD2. The length of the CDR3 is 16 residues. With V trimmed by 0 bases and J by 6 bases, 2 bases remained unmatched. Germline V gives CDR1 SGDLS, CDR2 YYNGEE. Filled out from reference TRBV9 and TRBJ2-2, the complete variable domain reads DSGVTQTPKHLITATGQRVTLRCSPRSGDLSVYWYQQSLDQGLQFLIQYYNGEERAKGNILERFSAQQFPDLHSELNLSSLELGDSALYFCASSVEGLAGSGELFFGEGSRLTVL.

At least ten counts were recorded for this clonotype. The rearrangement links TRBV27 to TRBJ1-5; D is ambiguous. Germline-derived CDR1 and CDR2 are MNHEY and SMNVEV (reference sequence). This CDR3 comprises 16 residues. The ends were cut back, 0 bases at V and 11 bases at J, with 20 bases in the middle. In DNA, the CDR3 is TGTGCCAGCAGTTTATCCCTCACCTCGGTGACAAGGGCCCAGCATTTT. Its translation is CASSLSLTSVTRAQHF.

In its sample, this clonotype is medium-sized. The chain joins TRBV7-2 to TRBJ2-5, with D tentatively TRBD1 or TRBD2 (7 bases each). Germline lookup yields CDR1 SGHTA and CDR2 FQGNSA. The CDR3 is 15 residues long. Trimming took off 0 bases at V and 4 bases at J, with 12 bases between the two ends. The CDR3, as DNA: TGTGCCAGCAGCTTAGCCGCAGGGGGGGGAGAGACCCAGTACTTC. This gives the protein CASSLAAGGGETQYF.

There are many counts of this clonotype. The chain uses TRBV10-3 and TRBJ1-5, with 11 bases that match TRBD1. CDR1 and CDR2 from the germline V gene are ENHRY and SYGVKD. Losses at the gene ends were 0 bases for V and 4 bases for J; bases not matched to a gene: 5. This CDR3 region has 17 residues. The CDR3 bases are TGTGCCATCAGTGAGTCTATCCGGGACAGGGGGAATCAGCCCCAGCATTTT. Translated: CAISESIRDRGNQPQHF.

The sample holds many counts of this clonotype. The chain has TRBV13 and TRBJ1-1; TRBD1 matches 10 bases. The CDR3 sequence is 14 residues long. V trimming: 4 bases; J trimming: 4 bases; junction bases outside the gene matches: 3. Germline V gene lookup returns CDR1 PRHDT and CDR2 FYEKMQ (reference sequence). CDR3 DNA: TGTGCCAGCAGCTCCCGGACAGGGGGCACTGAAGCTTTCTTT. This sequence encodes CASSSRTGGTEAFF.

V usage is TRBV28 and J usage is TRBJ2-5, with D hard to call. V was trimmed by 7 bases and J by 5 bases, leaving 20 bases between them. From germline, CDR1 is MDHEN and CDR2 SYDVKM. CDR3 length: 15 amino acids. The CDR3 region has the DNA TGTGCCAGCAAGTTTACCCAGGTGGCTAGGGAGACCCAGTACTTC. It is translated as CASKFTQVARETQYF.

The rearrangement links TRBV30 to TRBJ1-1, with 11 bases lining up with TRBD1. Germline CDR1 is GTSNPN and CDR2 is SVGIG (reference sequence). The CDR3 has 17 residues. The V gene end was trimmed by 3 bases and the J gene end by 0 bases; junction bases not matched to a gene: 9. The CDR3 bases are TGTGCCTGGAGCCTTCGGGACAGGGGGACCATGAACACTGAAGCTTTCTTT. This encodes CAWSLRDRGTMNTEAFF. The full variable domain, in which reference TRBV30 and TRBJ1-1 provide the parts outside the CDR3, is SQTIHQWPATLVQPVGSPLSLECTVEGTSNPNLYWYRQAAGRGLQLLFYSVGIGQISSEVPQNLSASRPQDRQFILSSKKLLLSDSGFYLCAWSLRDRGTMNTEAFFGQGTRLTVV.

The table lists this clonotype with many counts. The chain joins TRBV19 to TRBJ1-6; D may be TRBD1 (5 bases). From germline, CDR1 is LNHDA and CDR2 SQIVND (reference sequence). The V and J ends lost 4 bases and 0 bases respectively, with 7 bases between them. This CDR3 contains 15 residues. CDR3 residues: CASSTGSSYNSPLHF. CDR3 coding DNA: TGTGCCAGTAGTACAGGGAGCTCCTATAATTCACCCCTCCACTTT.

This clonotype has a count of ten or more. This sequence joins TRBV10-3 and TRBJ1-5; 7 positions match TRBD1. This CDR3 has 13 amino acids. CDR1 is ENHRY and CDR2 is SYGVKD in the germline V gene. V dropped 1 base and J dropped 9; count of bases not matched to a gene: 3. The CDR3 loop reads CAISELTGLPQHF. For the CDR3, the DNA is TGTGCCATCAGTGAGTTGACAGGGTTGCCCCAGCATTTT.

This clonotype was seen more than once but under ten times. The chain couples TRBV28 to TRBJ1-1; 7 nucleotides match TRBD1. This CDR3 has 15 residues. With 4 bases clipped from V and 0 bases from J, the junction kept 5 bases outside the gene matches. CDR1 is MDHEN, CDR2 SYDVKM, per germline. The CDR3 DNA is TGTGCCAGCAGTTCAAGCGACAGGGTGAACACTGAAGCTTTCTTT. Encoded protein: CASSSSDRVNTEAFF.

This clonotype was found a few times. CDR3 sequence reads: CAWRPGEGGLETQYF. The CDR3 DNA follows: TGTGCCTGGAGGCCCGGGGAGGGGGGGCTAGAGACCCAGTACTTC. The rearrangement uses TRBV30 and TRBJ2-5; D is perhaps TRBD2 (7 bases). V was pared by 3 bases and J by 4 bases, with 18 bases between. The germline gives CDR1 GTSNPN, CDR2 SVGIG (reference sequence). The CDR3 consists of 15 residues.

V gene TRBV27 combines with J gene TRBJ2-7; D may be TRBD1 (6 bases). The V gene's germline CDR1 is MNHEY and CDR2 SMNVEV (reference sequence). This CDR3 has 15 amino acids. V was trimmed by 4 bases and J by 5 bases, leaving 18 bases between them. CDR3 loop: CASSSRGQGHNEQYF. In DNA form, the CDR3 reads TGTGCCAGCAGTTCCCGAGGGCAGGGACATAACGAGCAGTACTTC.

In this sample, this clonotype turned up many times. The chain is built from TRBV7-2 and TRBJ2-5; 7 bases align to TRBD2. Germline V gives CDR1 SGHTA, CDR2 FQGNSA. This CDR3 comprises 14 residues. Trimming took 3 bases from V and 2 from J; bases not matched to a gene: 3. This chain's CDR3 is CASSFQAGQETQYF. CDR3 DNA: TGTGCCAGCAGCTTCCAAGCGGGGCAAGAGACCCAGTACTTC.

This clonotype was observed a handful of times. The chain employs TRBV10-3 and TRBJ2-7; 9 bases are a match to TRBD1. The V segment lost 5 bases and the J segment 9 bases; nucleotides outside the gene matches: 23. In germline, CDR1 is ENHRY, CDR2 SYGVKD. The CDR3 runs to 18 residues. CDR3 DNA sequence: TGTGCCATCAGTCCGGGACAGGGTAATAATTACGATCCCCTCGGGCAGTACTTC. Translated: CAISPGQGNNYDPLGQYF.

V is TRBV7-9 and J is TRBJ2-1; 8 bases fit TRBD2. Germline V gene lookup returns CDR1 SEHNR and CDR2 FQNEAQ (reference sequence). The CDR3 consists of 19 residues. V dropped 3 bases and J dropped 2; count of bases not matched to a gene: 15. DNA for the CDR3: TGTGCCAGCAGCTTGCTAGCGGGTCTCCTAGGCGGGGCCTACAATGAGCAGTTCTTC. Amino acid sequence: CASSLLAGLLGGAYNEQFF.

The genes are TRBV12-3 or TRBV12-4 and TRBJ1-6; 8 bases are a match to TRBD1. After removal of 6 bases from V and 5 bases from J, the junction contained 3 bases not matched to a gene. This CDR3 spans 14 amino acids. Here the CDR3 reads CASSYRGDNSPLHF. For the CDR3, the DNA is TGTGCCAGCAGCTACAGGGGGGATAATTCACCCCTCCACTTT.

The gene calls are TRBV12-3 or TRBV12-4 and TRBJ1-5; 7 nucleotides line up with TRBD1. Losses at the gene ends were 3 bases for V and 0 bases for J; bases not matched to a gene: 11. The CDR3 has 18 amino acids. The CDR3 DNA reads as TGTGCCAGCAGTTTCCATCCCGGGACAGTATCTAGCAATCAGCCCCAGCATTTT. Its protein product is CASSFHPGTVSSNQPQHF.

This chain uses TRBV6-5 with TRBJ2-6; no firm D call. The CDR3 has 15 amino acids. The V and J ends lost 7 bases and 0 bases respectively, with 10 bases between them. The germline V gene has CDR1 MNHEY and CDR2 SVGAGI. The CDR3 loop is CASKGTSSGANVLTF. The DNA for the CDR3 is TGTGCCAGCAAGGGCACATCCTCTGGGGCCAACGTCCTGACTTTC.

This clonotype appeared a few times. V gene TRBV18 combines with J gene TRBJ1-6; a weak D match, TRBD1 (5 bases). The germline V and J ends were trimmed by 1 base and 7 bases, with 11 bases remaining between them. CDR3 length: 15 residues. The V gene's germline CDR1 is KGHSH and CDR2 LQKENI. CDR3 sequence: CASSPQGTGNSPLHF. CDR3 coding DNA: TGTGCCAGCTCACCACAGGGGACGGGCAATTCACCCCTCCACTTT.